This record looks at one TCR beta chain sequence and its context. Its specificity is not known. This CDR3 region has 14 residues. Germline-derived CDR1 and CDR2 are SEHNR and FQNEAQ (reference sequence). V shed 4 bases, J shed 3 bases, and the junction held 4 bases outside the gene matches. These data originate in a study of T cell responses to AZD1222 COVID-19 vaccine. Profiled with immunoSEQ multiplex PCR; TCRdb holds only in-frame clones, not every one. Of about 150,000 clones listed, around 90% are singletons. Whole-study results and caveats: Receipt of two AZD1222 doses was followed by a rise in Spike-specific TCR breadth and depth. Spike-wide vaccine-associated CD4 TCRs dominated at 160-218 and 743-854. Donor demographics were predominantly white British with a female majority; clonal diversity may be underestimated.

The chain carries TRBV7-9 and TRBJ1-2; TRBD1 agrees at 8 bases. The specimen comprised peripheral blood, sampled on day 0 of AZD1222 vaccination. The TCR comes from an adult in good health. CDR3 coding DNA: TGTGCCAGCAGCTCACTGACAGGGGACTATGGCTACACCTTC. Encoded protein: CASSSLTGDYGYTF.